This is a list of T cell receptor beta chains from one sample in a study of control samples from healthy donors and cancer patients. TCRdb's copy holds only in-frame clones and misses some; the assay was immunoSEQ multiplex PCR. The data hold roughly 50,000 clones, with roughly 92% observed a single time. Input material: blood. The receptors stem from a man in his thirties or forties in good health. CDR3s include the opening cysteine and the closing phenylalanine or tryptophan. Each record gives: J gene, D gene, clone size, V gene, CDR3 DNA, CDR3 protein. The D gene is left open where the match is weak. Rows may omit the clone size; those that give it use once, few, many or a size class.

J: TRBJ1-1
D: -
size: -
V: TRBV19
DNA: TGTGCCAGTAGTATCGCTCGGATGAACACTGAAGCTTTCTTT
CDR3: CASSIARMNTEAFF

J: TRBJ1-6
D: -
size: -
V: TRBV28
DNA: TGTGCCAGCAGCCCTCCGGCGGGGGACGGGGATTCACCCCTCCACTTT
CDR3: CASSPPAGDGDSPLHF

J: TRBJ1-4
D: -
size: -
V: TRBV27
DNA: TGTGCCAGCAGTTTGCCAGGGAATAATGAAAAACTGTTTTTT
CDR3: CASSLPGNNEKLFF

J: TRBJ2-3
D: -
size: -
V: TRBV25-1
DNA: TGTGCCAGCAGTGAATCGGACAGATCCACAGATACGCAGTATTTT
CDR3: CASSESDRSTDTQYF

J: TRBJ2-7
D: -
size: -
V: TRBV3-1/TRBV3-2
DNA: TGTGCCAGCAGCCAAGATCTTTTAGGCTACGAGCAGTACTTC
CDR3: CASSQDLLGYEQYF

J: TRBJ1-1
D: -
size: once
V: TRBV5-1
DNA: TGCGCCAGCAGCCCCACTATGAACACTGAAGCTTTCTTT
CDR3: CASSPTMNTEAFF

J: TRBJ2-7
D: -
size: -
V: TRBV5-5
DNA: TGTGCCAGCAGCCCCTGGAGCGAGGACGAGCAGTACTTC
CDR3: CASSPWSEDEQYF

J: TRBJ1-2
D: TRBD1
size: -
V: TRBV5-1
DNA: TGCGCCAGCAGCGGGGGGACAGGGAGTGGATATGGCTACACCTTC
CDR3: CASSGGTGSGYGYTF

J: TRBJ1-5
D: TRBD1
size: -
V: TRBV29-1
DNA: TGCAGCGTTACAGAGACAGGGAGGGGTCAGCCCCAGCATTTT
CDR3: CSVTETGRGQPQHF

J: TRBJ2-2
D: TRBD1
size: -
V: TRBV2
DNA: TGTGCCACCCTCTCCGACAGGGCCGGGGAGCTGTTTTTT
CDR3: CATLSDRAGELFF

J: TRBJ1-5
D: -
size: -
V: TRBV19
DNA: TGTGCCAGTCGTAGTGGGCAGGGCAATCAGCCCCAGCATTTT
CDR3: CASRSGQGNQPQHF

J: TRBJ1-2
D: -
size: -
V: TRBV5-6
DNA: TGTGCCAGCAGCTTGCCCCCAGGGTCTGGCTACACCTTC
CDR3: CASSLPPGSGYTF

J: TRBJ2-3
D: TRBD2
size: once
V: TRBV19
DNA: TGTGCCAGTACCCTAGGAGGGAGGACTAGCCTTACAGATACGCAGTATTTT
CDR3: CASTLGGRTSLTDTQYF

J: TRBJ2-7
D: TRBD2
size: -
V: TRBV15
DNA: TGTGCCACCAGCAGAGCCGAGGGAGGGTCGAACTTC
CDR3: CATSRAEGGSNF

J: TRBJ1-5
D: TRBD1
size: -
V: TRBV5-8
DNA: TGTGCCAGCAGCTTTGAGGGTGGCAGGGGGCAGCCCCAGCATTTT
CDR3: CASSFEGGRGQPQHF

J: TRBJ1-6
D: -
size: -
V: TRBV30
DNA: TGTGCCTGGAGTGAGGGGCAGGCGGGATCACCCCTCCACTTT
CDR3: CAWSEGQAGSPLHF

J: TRBJ2-7
D: TRBD2
size: -
V: TRBV3-1/TRBV3-2
DNA: TGTGCCAGCAGCCAAGACCCGGGACTAGCGTCTGGCGAGCAGTACTTC
CDR3: CASSQDPGLASGEQYF

J: TRBJ2-3
D: -
size: -
V: TRBV29-1
DNA: TGCAGCGTTGCAGGGACCCGCACAGATACGCAGTATTTT
CDR3: CSVAGTRTDTQYF

J: TRBJ2-1
D: -
size: -
V: TRBV19
DNA: TGTGCCAGTAGTATCGAGGGAGGCCCCTACAATGAGCAGTTCTTC
CDR3: CASSIEGGPYNEQFF

J: TRBJ2-5
D: -
size: -
V: TRBV24-1
DNA: TGTGCCACCAGTGATTTATCCGGAGTAATTGAGACCCAGTACTTC
CDR3: CATSDLSGVIETQYF

J: TRBJ1-3
D: -
size: -
V: TRBV6-5
DNA: TGTGCCAGCAGTTACTCGATTCGGGGCTCTGGAAACACCATATATTTT
CDR3: CASSYSIRGSGNTIYF

J: TRBJ2-7
D: -
size: -
V: TRBV5-1
DNA: TGCGCCAGCAGCTTGGCACCCGGGGCCGACGAGCAGTACTTC
CDR3: CASSLAPGADEQYF

J: TRBJ2-3
D: -
size: few
V: TRBV6-5
DNA: TGTGCCAGCAGTTACTCGGTTCAGGGAACAGATACGCAGTATTTT
CDR3: CASSYSVQGTDTQYF

J: TRBJ2-7
D: -
size: -
V: TRBV11-2
DNA: TGTGCCAGCAGCTTAGATCAATCGGGCAGGGCGGACGAGCAGTACTTC
CDR3: CASSLDQSGRADEQYF

J: TRBJ2-7
D: TRBD2
size: -
V: TRBV27
DNA: TGTGCCAGCAGTCCGGCGGGAGGGCCTAGGGAGCAGTACTTC
CDR3: CASSPAGGPREQYF

J: TRBJ1-1
D: -
size: -
V: TRBV7-2
DNA: TGTGCCAGCAGCTCGTCGAGCCTGAACACTGAAGCTTTCTTT
CDR3: CASSSSSLNTEAFF

J: TRBJ2-1
D: TRBD1
size: once
V: TRBV7-9
DNA: TGTGCCAGCAGCTTAGTGGACAGGTATATCGATGAGCAGTTCTTC
CDR3: CASSLVDRYIDEQFF

J: TRBJ1-6
D: TRBD1
size: -
V: TRBV19
DNA: TGTGCCACTTCCCAGGGGGACAATTCACCCCTCCACTTT
CDR3: CATSQGDNSPLHF

J: TRBJ1-1
D: -
size: -
V: TRBV2
DNA: TGTGCCAGCAGTGCGAAAGCGGGGGACACTGAAGCTTTCTTT
CDR3: CASSAKAGDTEAFF

J: TRBJ2-7
D: -
size: -
V: TRBV30
DNA: TGTGCCTGGAGTGATGGCTACGAGCAGTACTTC
CDR3: CAWSDGYEQYF

J: TRBJ2-2
D: -
size: -
V: TRBV5-1
DNA: TGCGCCAGCAGCTTGGTCAGGGTTTCGGACACCGGGGAGCTGTTTTTT
CDR3: CASSLVRVSDTGELFF

J: TRBJ2-7
D: -
size: -
V: TRBV5-6
DNA: TGTGCCAGCGGGCTCGACCAAGGGGCTGGCGAGCAGTACTTC
CDR3: CASGLDQGAGEQYF

J: TRBJ2-7
D: -
size: -
V: TRBV3-1/TRBV3-2
DNA: TGTGCCAGCAGCCAAACCCCTGCCGTCTCGGACGAGCAGTACTTC
CDR3: CASSQTPAVSDEQYF

J: TRBJ1-2
D: -
size: -
V: TRBV9
DNA: TGTGCCAGCAGCGTAGAGGGCACGCGCTACACCTTC
CDR3: CASSVEGTRYTF

J: TRBJ2-4
D: -
size: -
V: TRBV5-4
DNA: TGTGCCAGCACCTTCTCAACGGGTAGGGGGTCCAAAAACATTCAGTACTTC
CDR3: CASTFSTGRGSKNIQYF

J: TRBJ1-2
D: -
size: -
V: TRBV7-9
DNA: TGTGCCAGCAGCTTGATGGGCGGCCCAGAGCGAATCTATGGCTACACCTTC
CDR3: CASSLMGGPERIYGYTF

J: TRBJ2-1
D: TRBD1
size: -
V: TRBV28
DNA: TGTGCCAGCAGTTCCGGGACAGCGGCCGGTAATGAGCAGTTCTTC
CDR3: CASSSGTAAGNEQFF

J: TRBJ1-2
D: -
size: -
V: TRBV6-2/TRBV6-3
DNA: TGTGCCAGCAGTCCAACCGGGGGATATGGCTACACCTTC
CDR3: CASSPTGGYGYTF

J: TRBJ1-1
D: -
size: -
V: TRBV27
DNA: TGTGCCAGCAGTTTATCGGGCGGAGAGGGGAACACTGAAGCTTTCTTT
CDR3: CASSLSGGEGNTEAFF

J: TRBJ1-2
D: -
size: -
V: TRBV7-2
DNA: TGTGCCAGCAGCTTAGCGCGGAGGACGGATGGCTACACCTTC
CDR3: CASSLARRTDGYTF

J: TRBJ2-1
D: -
size: -
V: TRBV6-6
DNA: TGTGCCAGCAGTTACAAGGGGGAAGCCTACAATGAGCAGTTCTTC
CDR3: CASSYKGEAYNEQFF

J: TRBJ2-5
D: -
size: -
V: TRBV6-4
DNA: TGTGCCAGCAGTGACGGGGCGGGAGAGACCCAGTACTTC
CDR3: CASSDGAGETQYF

J: TRBJ2-1
D: -
size: once
V: TRBV2
DNA: TGTGCCAGCAGTGCGGAGTGGCTAGCGTCGAGCTCCTACAATGAGCAGTTCTTC
CDR3: CASSAEWLASSSYNEQFF

J: TRBJ1-2
D: TRBD1
size: -
V: TRBV6-6
DNA: TGTGCCAGCAGTCAGTCGGGACAGGGGGCTAAGGGCTATGGCTACACCTTC
CDR3: CASSQSGQGAKGYGYTF

J: TRBJ2-5
D: -
size: -
V: TRBV2
DNA: TGTGCCAGCAGTGTGGGTTCGTGGCAGCAAGAGACCCAGTACTTC
CDR3: CASSVGSWQQETQYF

J: TRBJ1-1
D: -
size: once
V: TRBV2
DNA: TGTGCCAGCAGACCCATGAGGCAGGCCAACACTGAAGCTTTCTTT
CDR3: CASRPMRQANTEAFF

J: TRBJ1-1
D: TRBD1
size: -
V: TRBV7-2
DNA: TGTGCCAGCAGCTTATGGGGACAGGGGGAATGGACTGAAGCTTTCTTT
CDR3: CASSLWGQGEWTEAFF

J: TRBJ1-5
D: TRBD1
size: -
V: TRBV6-5
DNA: TGTGCCAGCAGTCCCGGGACAGGGGGCAATCAGCCCCAGCATTTT
CDR3: CASSPGTGGNQPQHF

J: TRBJ1-5
D: TRBD1
size: -
V: TRBV28
DNA: TGTGCCAGCAGTTTTATGGACAGGGGGAGTGAGCCCCAGCATTTT
CDR3: CASSFMDRGSEPQHF

J: TRBJ1-2
D: -
size: -
V: TRBV19
DNA: TGTGCCAGTAGTAACGGACAGAACTATGGCTACACCTTC
CDR3: CASSNGQNYGYTF

J: TRBJ1-1
D: -
size: -
V: TRBV6-5
DNA: TGTGCCAGCAGAACCCCGGGACGTAACACTGAAGCTTTCTTT
CDR3: CASRTPGRNTEAFF

J: TRBJ1-1
D: -
size: -
V: TRBV12-3/TRBV12-4
DNA: TGTGCCAGCAGTTTTGGCAGGAACACTGAAGCTTTCTTT
CDR3: CASSFGRNTEAFF

J: TRBJ1-2
D: -
size: -
V: TRBV7-9
DNA: TGTGCCAGCAGCTTAGATTGGGGCAGAAGCGATGGCTACACCTTC
CDR3: CASSLDWGRSDGYTF